This TCR beta chain came from a study of early T cells in non-severe SARS-CoV-2 infection. About the study: Investigators sequenced bulk RNA drawn from unsorted whole blood, and chains remained unpaired.

Unique molecular identifiers were affixed to single, distinct cDNA molecules. TCRdb reprocessed the 5' RACE reads via MiXCR and lists one record per CDR3 protein. The data show around 58,000 distinct CDR3 sequences, 10% to 15% seen once. With 2 bases removed from V and 1 base from J, the gap between germline ends came to 14 bases. The CDR3 extends over 16 amino acids. Germline V CDR1 and CDR2: SNHLY, FYNNEI. This clonotype turned up a few times. The rearrangement uses TRBV2 and TRBJ1-1, with D possibly matching TRBD1 (6 bases). The clonotype originates from an adult who was a healthcare worker with PCR-confirmed SARS-CoV-2 infection or an uninfected control (not recorded which). Sequencing input: whole blood. The CDR3 coding sequence is TGTGCCAGCAGTGAAAATACAGGGTCCTGGAACACTGAAGCTTTCTTT. This translates into CASSENTGSWNTEAFF.